One and the same sample provided the 15 T cell receptor beta chains below, sequenced in a study of CD8+ T cells in alopecia areata. RNA was isolated and reverse transcribed to cDNA, the sequencing template. The repertoire was sequenced with immunoSEQ multiplex PCR; TCRdb's copy has only in-frame clones and lacks some. The table records approximately 210,000 clones, approximately 40% of them present only once. Treatment specified: oral pan-JAK inhibitor, 5-10 mg twice daily. Sample: CD4+ T cells sorted from blood, taken around week 37, from a patient treated with tofacitinib. Receptors originate from a human donor with alopecia areata.

This chain uses TRBV29-1 with TRBJ2-7; D call uncertain. The germline V gene encodes CDR1 SQVTM and CDR2 ANQGSEA. The CDR3 extends over 12 amino acids. The V gene lost 4 bases and the J gene lost 6 bases, with 13 bases spanning the gap. CDR3 DNA: TGCAGCGTTGTAACCCCTACCTCCGAGCAGTACTTC. Translated: CSVVTPTSEQYF.

In its sample, this clone was seen many times. The rearrangement links TRBV2 to TRBJ1-5; the match to TRBD1 covers 7 bases. The junction had 9 bases not matched to a gene; V was cut back by 2 bases and J by 2 bases. CDR3 length equals 17 residues. The germline CDR1 and CDR2 sequences are SNHLY and FYNNEI. The CDR3: CASSEQRQGKGNQPQHF. In DNA form, the CDR3 reads TGTGCCAGCAGTGAACAAAGACAGGGAAAAGGCAATCAGCCCCAGCATTTT.

The rearrangement links TRBV6-1 to TRBJ2-1, with 11 bases that match TRBD2. Germline V gene data show CDR1 as MNHNS and CDR2 as SASEGT. J lost 15 bases, V lost 6 bases, and 4 bases had no gene match. The CDR3 has 11 residues. The CDR3 loop is CASRTGTSGFF. In DNA, the CDR3 is TGTGCCAGCAGAACCGGGACTAGCGGGTTCTTC.

The chain has TRBV7-3 and TRBJ1-1, with D hard to call. The CDR3 has 12 amino acids. CDR1 is SGHTA, CDR2 FQGTGA, per germline. V lost 0 bases, J lost 7 bases, and 6 bases lay in between. CDR3: CASSLTGDEAFF. CDR3 DNA: TGTGCCAGCAGCTTAACAGGTGATGAAGCTTTCTTT.

The chain carries TRBV7-2 and TRBJ2-7, with D perhaps matching TRBD2 (6 bases). The CDR3 runs to 14 residues. Germline V lookup: CDR1 SGHTA, CDR2 FQGNSA. The germline V and J ends were trimmed by 6 bases and 0 bases, with 12 bases remaining between them. In DNA form, the CDR3 reads TGTGCCAGCAGACGGGACTTGACCTCCTACGAGCAGTACTTC. Protein sequence: CASRRDLTSYEQYF.

The rearrangement joins TRBV5-4 to TRBJ2-3; D might be TRBD1 or TRBD2, each matching 5 bases. The CDR3 length is 15 residues. Trimming cost V 4 bases and J 0 bases, with 12 bases left between them. The germline CDR1 and CDR2 sequences are SGHNT and YYREEE (reference sequence). CDR3: CASSTSGPSTDTQYF. Here the CDR3 DNA reads TGTGCCAGCAGCACCTCGGGACCCAGCACAGATACGCAGTATTTT.

V gene TRBV7-9 combines with J gene TRBJ1-2, with 7 nucleotides matching TRBD1. CDR1 is SEHNR, CDR2 FQNEAQ, per germline (reference sequence). Trimming cost V 6 bases and J 4 bases; bases outside gene matches: 5. This CDR3 has 13 residues. CDR3 in amino acids: CASSRDRAYGYTF. CDR3 nucleotide sequence: TGTGCCAGCAGTCGCGACAGGGCCTATGGCTACACCTTC.

The J gene is TRBJ2-3, the V gene TRBV25-1; 10 bases are shared with TRBD2. Germline CDR1 and CDR2: MGHDK and SYGVNS. CDR3 size: 15 residues. V shed 6 bases and J 5 bases; nucleotides not matched to a gene: 8. The CDR3 nucleotides read TGTGCCAGCAGCAAACCGGGACTAGCGCGAGATACGCAGTATTTT. Translating it yields CASSKPGLARDTQYF.

The chain's CDR3 is CAWSDSFYEQYF. CDR3 nucleotide sequence: TGTGCCTGGAGCGATAGCTTCTACGAGCAGTACTTC. This chain connects TRBV30 to TRBJ2-7, with D unclear. The CDR3 length is 12 residues. CDR1 GTSNPN and CDR2 SVGIG come from the germline V gene (reference sequence). The V gene lost 3 bases and the J gene lost 3 bases, with 9 bases spanning the gap.

In its sample, this clone was seen many times. The J gene is TRBJ2-3, the V gene TRBV27; possibly TRBD1 or TRBD2 for D (5 bases each). The CDR3 is made up of 15 amino acids. Trimming shortened V by 6 bases and J by 5 bases, and 18 bases separated the two germline ends. Germline values: CDR1 MNHEY, CDR2 SMNVEV (reference sequence). The CDR3 DNA reads TGTGCCAGCAGCACCTTGGGGCGAGGAGGAGATACGCAGTATTTT. It is translated as CASSTLGRGGDTQYF.

The table lists this clone with a few counts. J is TRBJ2-2 and V is TRBV27; D is perhaps TRBD1 (6 bases). V was shortened by 8 bases and J by 4 bases, with 14 bases between the two germline ends. This CDR3 is built from 14 residues. The V gene's germline CDR1 is MNHEY and CDR2 SMNVEV (reference sequence). The CDR3 bases are TGTGCCAGCCAGGGGCCCGGGCGCACCGGGGAGCTGTTTTTT. Its translation: CASQGPGRTGELFF.

The chain combines TRBV27 with TRBJ2-7; 9 bases are a match to TRBD1. J gave up 6 bases and V 6 bases, and 9 bases lay outside the gene matches. The CDR3 is 14 residues long. Germline CDR1 reads MNHEY; CDR2 reads SMNVEV (reference sequence). The CDR3 sequence is CASRRGQGGGEQYF. The CDR3 bases are TGTGCCAGCAGGCGGGGACAGGGAGGCGGCGAGCAGTACTTC.

The CDR3 DNA is TGCGCCAGCAGTTCCGAGAGCGGGCTGGATGGCTACACCTTC. This gives the protein CASSSESGLDGYTF. V usage is TRBV5-1 and J usage is TRBJ1-2; D unclear. The CDR3 is 14 amino acids. Deletions cut 5 bases from V and 6 bases from J, with 17 bases between. Germline V gene lookup returns CDR1 SGHRS and CDR2 YFSETQ. The full variable domain, rest sourced from reference TRBV5-1 and TRBJ1-2, is KAGVTQTPRYLIKTRGQQVTLSCSPISGHRSVSWYQQTPGQGLQFLFEYFSETQRNKGNFPGRFSGRQFSNSRSEMNVSTLELGDSALYLCASSSESGLDGYTFGSGTRLTVV.

In its sample, this clone was seen a few times. The rearrangement joins TRBV30 to TRBJ2-7; 12 bases agree with TRBD1. The CDR3 consists of 17 residues. V lost 5 bases to trimming and J lost 6 bases; unmatched junction nucleotides: 17. Germline assignment: CDR1 GTSNPN and CDR2 SVGIG (reference sequence). The CDR3 DNA reads as TGTGCCTGGGGCCCATTGCACCCCGGGACAGGGGGCCCCGAGCAGTACTTC. This codes for CAWGPLHPGTGGPEQYF. Combining the CDR3 with reference TRBV30 and TRBJ2-7 gives the whole variable domain SQTIHQWPATLVQPVGSPLSLECTVEGTSNPNLYWYRQAAGRGLQLLFYSVGIGQISSEVPQNLSASRPQDRQFILSSKKLLLSDSGFYLCAWGPLHPGTGGPEQYFGPGTRLTVT.

The chain couples TRBV30 to TRBJ1-2; TRBD1 agrees at 9 bases. CDR1 is GTSNPN and CDR2 is SVGIG in the germline V gene (reference sequence). This CDR3 comprises 13 residues. Trimming removed 4 bases from V and 7 bases from J; junction bases left unmatched: 7. The CDR3 reads CAWTHHRGLGYTF. The DNA for the CDR3 is TGTGCCTGGACCCATCACAGGGGGCTTGGCTACACCTTC.